One and the same sample provided the 18 T cell receptor beta chains below, sequenced in a study of vaccination effects on CD4 cells after COVID-19. Libraries were prepared by immunoSEQ multiplex PCR; TCRdb keeps only in-frame clonotypes and omits some of them. This sample has under 60,000 clones; 50% to 70% occur once, and the top ten carry roughly 6%. Antigens for these TCRs are unknown. Isolating CD4+ T cells followed approximately 11 days of culture. The input for sequencing was CD4+ T cells from PBMCs cultured without peptide, taken before COVID-19 vaccination. These receptors all stem from a human donor who received a COVID-19 vaccine.

The chain links TRBV2 to TRBJ1-1; 7 bases align to TRBD1. The germline V gene encodes CDR1 SNHLY and CDR2 FYNNEI. V dropped 3 bases and J dropped 6; count of bases not matched to a gene: 13. The CDR3 is made up of 16 amino acids. CDR3 coding DNA: TGTGCCAGCAGTGATAGGCGGGCCAGGGGGTCATCTGAAGCTTTCTTT. It encodes CASSDRRARGSSEAFF.

The chain couples TRBV4-1 to TRBJ1-2; D not certain. Germline V gene sequence: CDR1 MGHRA, CDR2 YSYEKL. Trimming took off 0 bases at V and 3 bases at J, with 5 bases between the two ends. The CDR3 sequence is 13 residues long. This CDR3 is CASSQEKDYGYTF. CDR3 DNA sequence: TGCGCCAGCAGCCAAGAAAAGGACTATGGCTACACCTTC.

This clone was recorded a few times. The chain couples TRBV5-4 to TRBJ2-7, with a tentative D call TRBD2 (5 bases). Per germline, CDR1 SGHNT and CDR2 YYREEE (reference sequence). Trimming removed 4 bases from V and 0 bases from J, with 17 bases in between. CDR3 length equals 16 residues. The CDR3 is CASSRTGLTVSYEQYF. The CDR3 DNA sequence: TGTGCCAGCAGCCGTACGGGGTTAACCGTCTCCTACGAGCAGTACTTC.

This chain joins TRBV12-3 or TRBV12-4 and TRBJ1-2, with D possibly matching TRBD1 (5 bases). The CDR3 spans 13 residues. The V gene lost 5 bases and the J gene lost 8 bases, with 15 bases spanning the gap. In DNA form, the CDR3 reads TGTGCCAGCAGTGAGTGGCCCGGGGGGGGCTACACCTTC. Translated: CASSEWPGGGYTF.

The rearrangement joins TRBV4-3 to TRBJ1-5; no clear D. V was pared by 2 bases and J by 4 bases, with 6 bases between. CDR1 LGHNA and CDR2 YSLEER come from the germline V gene. The CDR3 length is 13 residues. In DNA form, the CDR3 reads TGCGCCAGCAGCCAAAACCAGAATCAGCCCCAGCATTTT. Its protein is CASSQNQNQPQHF.

This clone was seen a single time. The chain uses TRBV6-6 and TRBJ2-7, with D unresolved. Trimming shortened V by 5 bases and J by 6 bases, and 20 bases separated the two germline ends. This CDR3 has 15 residues. From germline, CDR1 is MNHNY and CDR2 SVGAGI (reference sequence). The CDR3 protein is CASSPLPADSVEQYF. CDR3 nucleotides: TGTGCCAGCAGTCCTCTACCGGCCGACTCGGTCGAGCAGTACTTC.

This clone occurred a few times. CDR3 sequence reads: CASSLTGSGNTIYF. In DNA form, the CDR3 reads TGCGCCAGCAGCTTGACAGGGTCTGGAAACACCATATATTTT. The chain links TRBV5-1 to TRBJ1-3; TRBD1 is a possible D gene (6 bases). The V end was cut by 1 base, the J end by 1 base, with 6 bases between. Germline values: CDR1 SGHRS, CDR2 YFSETQ. The CDR3 runs to 14 residues.

This clone showed up just a few times. The gene calls are TRBV2 and TRBJ1-2, with 7 bases matching TRBD1. Germline assignment: CDR1 SNHLY and CDR2 FYNNEI. V trimming: 2 bases; J trimming: 2 bases; junction bases outside the gene matches: 8. This CDR3 spans 16 amino acids. The CDR3 region has the DNA TGTGCCAGCAGTGAACCCCAGGGGGAAATAAACTATGGCTACACCTTC. Amino acid sequence: CASSEPQGEINYGYTF.

The V gene is TRBV3-1 (or the pseudogene TRBV3-2), the J gene TRBJ1-1; 7 nucleotides agree with TRBD1. The J segment lost 5 bases and the V segment lost 4 bases, leaving 7 bases of the junction unmatched. The CDR3 has 14 amino acids. Germline lookup yields CDR1 LGHDT and CDR2 YNNKEL (reference sequence). This CDR3 reads CASSPRGGETEAFF. Written as DNA, the CDR3 is TGTGCCAGCAGCCCGAGAGGGGGCGAGACTGAAGCTTTCTTT.

This rearrangement joins TRBV5-1 to TRBJ1-2; D perhaps matches TRBD1 (5 bases). Per germline, CDR1 SGHRS and CDR2 YFSETQ. Trimming pared 0 bases from V and 7 bases from J, leaving 19 bases between. The CDR3 totals 16 residues. The CDR3 DNA follows: TGCGCCAGCAGCTTGGAACCTACAGGCGTCGGGGGTGGCTACACCTTC. Translating it yields CASSLEPTGVGGGYTF.

V usage is TRBV5-5 and J usage is TRBJ2-7; D could derive from TRBD1 or TRBD2 (7 bases each). CDR1 and CDR2 from the germline V gene are SGHKS and YYEKEE (reference sequence). Trimming cost V 3 bases and J 6 bases, with 16 bases left between them. The CDR3 sequence is 14 residues long. In DNA form, the CDR3 reads TGTGCCAGCAGCTGGGGGGGACAGAATGGCGAGCAGTACTTC. It yields the protein CASSWGGQNGEQYF.

The rearrangement links TRBV27 to TRBJ1-4; D remains unclear. The CDR3 runs 16 residues. V was pared by 5 bases and J by 5 bases, with 18 bases between. In germline, CDR1 is MNHEY, CDR2 SMNVEV (reference sequence). This CDR3 reads CASSPRHTATNEKLFF. CDR3 nucleotides: TGTGCCAGCAGTCCACGTCACACGGCCACGAATGAAAAACTGTTTTTT.

This clone has a single count. The V and J genes are TRBV3-1 (or the pseudogene TRBV3-2) and TRBJ2-7; weak D call: TRBD2 (5 bases). The length of the CDR3 is 10 residues. The V end lost 8 bases, the J end lost 4 bases, and 6 bases lay between the germline ends. Germline V gene sequence: CDR1 LGHDT, CDR2 YNNKEL (reference sequence). CDR3 region: CASGSYEQYF. DNA for the CDR3: TGTGCCAGCGGGAGTTACGAGCAGTACTTC.

This clone appeared a few times. This chain connects TRBV7-9 to TRBJ1-2; 9 positions agree with TRBD1. The junction had 10 bases not matched to a gene; V was cut back by 5 bases and J by 6 bases. The CDR3 is 15 amino acids. Germline CDR1 SEHNR, CDR2 FQNEAQ (reference sequence). The CDR3 sequence is CASSQQGAVGDGYTF. Here the CDR3 DNA reads TGTGCCAGCAGCCAACAGGGGGCAGTTGGGGATGGCTACACCTTC. The whole variable domain, filled in from reference TRBV7-9 and TRBJ1-2, reads DTGVSQNPRHKITKRGQNVTFRCDPISEHNRLYWYRQTLGQGPEFLTYFQNEAQLEKSRLLSDRFSAERPKGSFSTLEIQRTEQGDSAMYLCASSQQGAVGDGYTFGSGTRLTVV.

This clone was detected only a few times. V is TRBV5-1 and J is TRBJ2-2; TRBD1 is a possible D gene (5 bases). CDR1 SGHRS and CDR2 YFSETQ come from the germline V gene. Trimming cost V 0 bases and J 3 bases, with 6 bases left between them. The length of the CDR3 is 14 residues. The CDR3 DNA is TGCGCCAGCAGCTTGGGCAGGGACACCGGGGAGCTGTTTTTT. This sequence encodes CASSLGRDTGELFF. Variable domain in full (rest from reference TRBV5-1 and TRBJ2-2): KAGVTQTPRYLIKTRGQQVTLSCSPISGHRSVSWYQQTPGQGLQFLFEYFSETQRNKGNFPGRFSGRQFSNSRSEMNVSTLELGDSALYLCASSLGRDTGELFFGEGSRLTVL.

The V and J genes are TRBV7-2 and TRBJ1-3; no firm D call. Trimming removed 7 bases from V and 0 bases from J, with 7 bases in between. Germline V CDR1 and CDR2: SGHTA, FQGNSA. The CDR3 consists of 13 residues. In DNA, the CDR3 is TGTGCCAGCACCCAGTACTCTGGAAACACCATATATTTT. Its protein is CASTQYSGNTIYF.

As to this clone: Other DNA sequences of this sample code for an identical CDR3. This chain links TRBV19 with TRBJ1-3, with D possibly matching TRBD1 (5 bases). The CDR3 loop spans 15 amino acids. Trimming removed 6 bases from V and 0 bases from J, with 12 bases in between. Germline V CDR1 and CDR2: LNHDA, SQIVND (reference sequence). Here the CDR3 reads CASRRDRSSGNTIYF. CDR3 nucleotide sequence: TGTGCCAGTAGGAGGGACCGAAGCTCTGGAAACACCATATATTTT.

This chain uses TRBV6-5 with TRBJ1-2; D gene unclear. Looked up from germline, CDR1 is MNHEY and CDR2 is SVGAGI. The CDR3 is 13 residues long. The V and J ends lost 5 bases and 0 bases respectively, with 7 bases between them. The CDR3, as DNA: TGTGCCAGCAGTACTGGGGCTAACTATGGCTACACCTTC. Translated: CASSTGANYGYTF.